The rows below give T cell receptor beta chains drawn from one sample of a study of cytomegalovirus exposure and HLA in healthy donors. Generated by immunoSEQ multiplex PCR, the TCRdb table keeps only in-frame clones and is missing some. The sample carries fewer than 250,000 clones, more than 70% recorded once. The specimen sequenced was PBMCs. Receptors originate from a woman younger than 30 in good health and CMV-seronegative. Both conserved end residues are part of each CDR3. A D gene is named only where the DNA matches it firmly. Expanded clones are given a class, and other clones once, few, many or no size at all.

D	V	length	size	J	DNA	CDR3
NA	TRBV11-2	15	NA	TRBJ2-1	TGTGCCAGCAGCTTGAACCGGAGGGGGCTCAATGAGCAGTTCTTC	CASSLNRRGLNEQFF
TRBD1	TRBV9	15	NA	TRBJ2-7	TGTGCCAGCAGCGCCTATCAGGGGGCCGGTGACGAGCAGTACTTC	CASSAYQGAGDEQYF
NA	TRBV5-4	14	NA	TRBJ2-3	TGTGCCAGCAGCTTGGGGAGCGCGAGGGATACGCAGTATTTT	CASSLGSARDTQYF
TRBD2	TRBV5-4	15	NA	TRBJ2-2	TGTGCCAGCAGTTATCGACTAGCGGGCACCGGGGAGCTGTTTTTT	CASSYRLAGTGELFF
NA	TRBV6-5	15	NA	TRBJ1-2	TGTGCCAGCAGCACCCGCAGGGGCTTGTACTATGGCTACACCTTC	CASSTRRGLYYGYTF
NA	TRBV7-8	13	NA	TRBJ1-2	TGTGCCAGCAGCTTTGTACAAGTCGATGGCTACACCTTC	CASSFVQVDGYTF
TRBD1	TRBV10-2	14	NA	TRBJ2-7	TGCGCCAGCAGTGAAGGGACAGGAGGATACGAGCAGTACTTC	CASSEGTGGYEQYF
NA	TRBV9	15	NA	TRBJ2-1	TGTGCCAGCAGCGTTGACCCTAGCTCCTACAATGAGCAGTTCTTC	CASSVDPSSYNEQFF
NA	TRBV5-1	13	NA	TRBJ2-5	TGCGCCAGCAGCTTGGTCAGCAGGGAGACCCAGTACTTC	CASSLVSRETQYF
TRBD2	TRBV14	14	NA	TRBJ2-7	TGTGCCAGCAGCCGCGGGGAGGGCCTCTACGAGCAGTACTTC	CASSRGEGLYEQYF
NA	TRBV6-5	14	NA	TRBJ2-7	TGTGCCAGCAGTTATCAGGGGTTCTCCTACGAGCAGTACTTC	CASSYQGFSYEQYF
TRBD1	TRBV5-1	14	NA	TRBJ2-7	TGCGCCAGCAGCTCCACAGGGGGCGCCTACGAGCAGTACTTC	CASSSTGGAYEQYF
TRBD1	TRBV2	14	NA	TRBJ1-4	TGTGCCACCGCGGACAGGGGCGAGTATGAAAAACTGTTTTTT	CATADRGEYEKLFF
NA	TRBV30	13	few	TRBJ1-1	TGTGCCTGGAACAAACAGGAAAACACTGAAGCTTTCTTT	CAWNKQENTEAFF
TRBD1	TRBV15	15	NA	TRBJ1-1	TGTGCCACCAGCAGGGGGACAGGGATGAACACTGAAGCTTTCTTT	CATSRGTGMNTEAFF
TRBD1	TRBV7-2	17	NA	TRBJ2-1	TGTGCCAGCAGCTTAAGTCCAGGGGGAAGCTCCTACAATGAGCAGTTCTTC	CASSLSPGGSSYNEQFF
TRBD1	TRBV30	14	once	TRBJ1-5	TGTGCCTGGAAACCGGGACAGGGGTACCAGCCCCAGCATTTT	CAWKPGQGYQPQHF
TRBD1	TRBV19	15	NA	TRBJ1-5	TGTGCCAGTAGCCACTACAGGGGCTACAATCAGCCCCAGCATTTT	CASSHYRGYNQPQHF
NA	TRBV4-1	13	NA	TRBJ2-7	TGCGCCAGCAGCCAAGAAGAGCTCTACGAGCAGTACTTC	CASSQEELYEQYF
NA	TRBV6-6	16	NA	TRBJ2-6	TGTGCCAGCAGCCCTTATACTCTTTCTGGGGCCAACGTCCTGACTTTC	CASSPYTLSGANVLTF
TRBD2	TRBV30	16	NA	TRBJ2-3	TGTGCCTGGGCTGGGGCTAGCGGGCTGTGGGGAGATACGCAGTATTTT	CAWAGASGLWGDTQYF
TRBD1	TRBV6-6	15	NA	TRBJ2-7	TGTGCCAGCAGTTTCAGGACAGGCGTGTCCTACGAGCAGTACTTC	CASSFRTGVSYEQYF
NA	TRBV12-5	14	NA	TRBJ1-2	TGTGCTAGCGAACCTCAGGGTTCGGGCTATGGCTACACCTTC	CASEPQGSGYGYTF
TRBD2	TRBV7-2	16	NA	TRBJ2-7	TGTGCCAGCAGCTCAACCCGGACTAGCGGGTCCTACGAGCAGTACTTC	CASSSTRTSGSYEQYF
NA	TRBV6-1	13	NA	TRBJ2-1	TGTGCCAGCACACAGGGCTTTTACAATGAGCAGTTCTTC	CASTQGFYNEQFF
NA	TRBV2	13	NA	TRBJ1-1	TGTGCCAGCAGTCCCACGTGGCTTCTTGAAGCTTTCTTT	CASSPTWLLEAFF
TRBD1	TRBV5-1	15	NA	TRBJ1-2	TGCGCCAGCAGCTTGGCAGTAGACAGGGTTGAGAGCTACACCTTC	CASSLAVDRVESYTF
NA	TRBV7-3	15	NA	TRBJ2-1	TGTGCCAGCAGCTTAATTGCCCAGGGTAACAATGAGCAGTTCTTC	CASSLIAQGNNEQFF
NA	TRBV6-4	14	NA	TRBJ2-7	TGTGCCAGCCTATGTGGTCCAACCTTCTACGAGCAGTACTTC	CASLCGPTFYEQYF
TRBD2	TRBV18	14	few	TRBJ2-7	TGTGCCAGCTCACCAGGGGGGGAGCGCTACGAGCAGTACTTC	CASSPGGERYEQYF
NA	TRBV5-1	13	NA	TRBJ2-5	TGCGCCAGCAGCTTGGGGCCGGGAGAGACCCAGTACTTC	CASSLGPGETQYF
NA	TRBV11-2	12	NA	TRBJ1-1	TGTGCCAGCAGCGCCGACAGCTTGAGAGCTTTCTTT	CASSADSLRAFF
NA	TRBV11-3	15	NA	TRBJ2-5	TGTGCCAGCAGCTCCCCGGAAGGGGTCCAAGAGACCCAGTACTTC	CASSSPEGVQETQYF
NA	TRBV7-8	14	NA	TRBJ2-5	TGTGCCAGCAGCTTAGATGGGGGGAGGGAGACCCAGTACTTC	CASSLDGGRETQYF
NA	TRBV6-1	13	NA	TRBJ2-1	TGTGCCAGCGCGAAGGAAGAGGCTCTTGGGCAGTTCTTC	CASAKEEALGQFF
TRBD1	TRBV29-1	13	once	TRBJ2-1	TGCAGCGTTGAACCCGGGACAGGGAGTTTGCAGTTCTTC	CSVEPGTGSLQFF
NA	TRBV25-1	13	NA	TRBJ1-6	TGTGCCAGCTTCCGACAGGACAAAGGGGCCCTCCACTTT	CASFRQDKGALHF